This TCR beta chain was identified in a study of blood T cell repertoires in COVID-19. Per the study methods: Amplified reference gene primers provided the basis for estimating nucleated cell counts. Profiled with immunoSEQ multiplex PCR; TCRdb holds only in-frame clones, not every one. The DNA was the basis for D and trimming; V, J and clone size are from that table. The sample contains approximately 670,000 clones, about 87% of which appear only once. Between the trimmed V and J ends, which lost 1 base and 5 bases, there was a span of 27 bases. CDR3 length: 19 residues. Germline V gene sequence: CDR1 SGHKS, CDR2 YYEKEE (reference sequence).

The chain has TRBV5-5 and TRBJ1-1, with TRBD1 as a possible D gene (5 bases). Sequenced input: peripheral blood. The TCR comes from a woman under 30 with acute or convalescent COVID-19. DNA for the CDR3: TGTGCCAGCAGCTTGTTTTTGGGGCGGGCTGGGGGGTCTGGTACTGAAGCTTTCTTT. Protein: CASSLFLGRAGGSGTEAFF.